This section outlines one T cell receptor (beta chain) sequence together with its context. The TCR beta cDNA came from 5'RACE template switching with UMIs. TCRdb processed the 5' RACE reads again and assigns one entry to each CDR3 protein, with no DNA. The sample holds 450,000 to 600,000 distinct CDR3 sequences. This entry belongs to a study of T cells expressing NK-cell markers. Overall study: From sorted CD3+CD56+NKG2C+, CD3+CD56+NKG2C- and CD3+CD56-NKG2C+ T cells came the TCR beta repertoires. Most of the eight sequenced donors tested HCMV-seropositive; one tested seronegative.

CDR3 length: 14 amino acids. Germline V gene lookup returns CDR1 DFQATT and CDR2 SNEGSKA (reference sequence). The chain is built from TRBV20-1 and TRBJ2-2; the TCRdb call, TRBD1, lacks DNA for checking. This TCR came from a man aged 18-30 years in good health. The sequencing input was blood T cells: a sorted CD56 or NKG2C T cell subset, CD4+ or CD8+ T cells, or bulk PBMC T cells (not recorded which). The CDR3 sequence is CSARVGGSTGELFF.